This T cell receptor (beta chain) was documented in a study of tumor-infiltrating lymphocytes in localized non-small cell lung cancer. Overall study context: Each patient gave resected tumor and non-adjacent uninvolved lung tissue. Notes on the study in general: Different pieces of the same tissue were used for each assay. TCRbeta sequencing showed higher T cell infiltration in tumors than uninvolved lung.

The CDR3 totals 13 residues. Germline V CDR1 and CDR2: MDHEN, SYDVKM. V was shortened by 5 bases and J by 5 bases, with 12 bases between the two germline ends. Clones were sequenced by immunoSEQ multiplex PCR, and TCRdb holds only the in-frame ones, with some missing. The sample has approximately 12,000 clones, 79% seen once. With respect to this clone: No antigen is known for it.

This clonotype was sampled from a human donor with non-small cell lung cancer. The sequencing input was lung tumor tissue. The gene calls are TRBV28 and TRBJ1-2, with no clear D. The CDR3 sequence: CASSPHGEYGYTF. The CDR3 DNA follows: TGTGCCAGCAGTCCTCATGGGGAGTATGGCTACACCTTC.